This T cell receptor (beta chain) was retrieved from a study of blood T cell repertoires in COVID-19. As for the study in general: Spain, Italy and the United States supplied samples that represented acute and convalescent COVID-19. Sample material is recorded as cDNA or gDNA derived from T cells, B-cell-depleted T cells, or PBMCs.

The CDR3 has 16 residues. Trimming cost V 10 bases and J 0 bases; bases outside gene matches: 11. From germline, CDR1 is SNHLY and CDR2 FYNNEI. This clone came up once. TCRdb's table, derived via immunoSEQ multiplex PCR, lists solely in-frame clones and lacks some. This sample has approximately 230,000 clones, with roughly 88% found just once. Sequenced input: peripheral blood. The chain links TRBV2 to TRBJ2-1, with TRBD2 matching over 8 bases. The origin of this receptor is a woman aged 40 to 50 who had recovered from COVID-19. CDR3 DNA: TGTGCCACCACGGGGACTAGAGTTAGCTCCTACAATGAGCAGTTCTTC. This encodes CATTGTRVSSYNEQFF.